This is a list of T cell receptor beta chains from one sample in a study of T cells in Graves' hyperthyroidism and ophthalmopathy. TCRdb reanalysed the multiplex PCR reads using MiXCR and keeps one entry per CDR3 protein. The sample yields a few hundred thousand distinct CDR3 sequences, 14% seen once. Sequencing used blood. The receptor set was obtained from a middle-aged woman with Graves' hyperthyroidism. The CDR3 runs from the conserved cysteine through the conserved F or W. Fields, in order: D gene, CDR3 length, J gene, clone size, V gene, CDR3 protein, CDR3 DNA. D genes are given only for firm matches. Clone size appears in some rows only: once, few, many, or a class for an expanded clone.

D gene: NA; CDR3 length: 14; J gene: TRBJ2-7; clone size: many; V gene: TRBV3-1; CDR3 protein: CASSQAGPSYEQYF; CDR3 DNA: TGTGCCAGCAGCCAAGCAGGTCCATCCTACGAGCAGTACTTC
D gene: NA; CDR3 length: 13; J gene: TRBJ2-1; clone size: few; V gene: TRBV2; CDR3 protein: CASSFKRAYEQFF; CDR3 DNA: TGTGCCAGCAGTTTCAAGCGGGCCTATGAGCAGTTCTTC
D gene: NA; CDR3 length: 16; J gene: TRBJ1-5; clone size: NA; V gene: TRBV7-2; CDR3 protein: CASSPEGGRHNQPQHF; CDR3 DNA: TGTGCCAGCAGCCCCGAAGGAGGGCGACACAATCAGCCCCAGCATTTT
D gene: NA; CDR3 length: 15; J gene: TRBJ2-7; clone size: many; V gene: TRBV2; CDR3 protein: CASSEAPLQAYEQYF; CDR3 DNA: TGTGCCAGCAGTGAAGCGCCACTCCAGGCCTACGAGCAGTACTTC
D gene: NA; CDR3 length: 15; J gene: TRBJ2-1; clone size: NA; V gene: TRBV9; CDR3 protein: CASSVRVSGDNEQFF; CDR3 DNA: TGTGCCAGCAGCGTAAGGGTGAGTGGGGACAATGAGCAGTTCTTC
D gene: TRBD2; CDR3 length: 13; J gene: TRBJ2-5; clone size: many; V gene: TRBV13; CDR3 protein: CASSWTSQETQYF; CDR3 DNA: TGTGCCAGCAGCTGGACTAGTCAAGAGACCCAGTACTTC
D gene: NA; CDR3 length: 13; J gene: TRBJ2-3; clone size: once; V gene: TRBV20-1; CDR3 protein: CSAPWASTDTQYF; CDR3 DNA: TGCAGTGCGCCCTGGGCTAGCACAGATACGCAGTATTTT
D gene: NA; CDR3 length: 15; J gene: TRBJ2-1; clone size: many; V gene: TRBV11-2; CDR3 protein: CASSLTTDKYNEQFF; CDR3 DNA: TGTGCCAGCAGCTTAACGACAGATAAGTACAATGAGCAGTTCTTC
D gene: NA; CDR3 length: 11; J gene: TRBJ1-2; clone size: many; V gene: TRBV6-2/TRBV6-3; CDR3 protein: CAISSNYGYTF; CDR3 DNA: TGTGCCATCAGTTCTAACTATGGCTACACCTTC
D gene: TRBD2; CDR3 length: 13; J gene: TRBJ2-1; clone size: many; V gene: TRBV5-6; CDR3 protein: CASSLTSDNEQFF; CDR3 DNA: TGTGCCAGCAGCTTGACTAGCGACAATGAGCAGTTCTTC
D gene: NA; CDR3 length: 14; J gene: TRBJ2-7; clone size: many; V gene: TRBV20-1; CDR3 protein: CSATRVGEEREQYF; CDR3 DNA: TGCAGTGCCACCCGGGTGGGGGAGGAGCGCGAGCAGTACTTC
D gene: NA; CDR3 length: 14; J gene: TRBJ2-5; clone size: few; V gene: TRBV4-1; CDR3 protein: CASSQERFQETQYF; CDR3 DNA: TGCGCCAGCAGCCAAGAGAGGTTCCAAGAGACCCAGTACTTC
D gene: NA; CDR3 length: 13; J gene: TRBJ1-3; clone size: NA; V gene: TRBV6-1; CDR3 protein: CASKLPSGDTIYF; CDR3 DNA: TGTGCCAGCAAACTGCCGTCTGGAGACACCATATATTTT
D gene: NA; CDR3 length: 14; J gene: TRBJ2-7; clone size: many; V gene: TRBV6-1; CDR3 protein: CASSRDKISYEQYF; CDR3 DNA: TGTGCCAGCAGTCGGGACAAAATCTCCTACGAGCAGTACTTC
D gene: NA; CDR3 length: 10; J gene: TRBJ1-1; clone size: few; V gene: TRBV20-1; CDR3 protein: CSVDNTEAFF; CDR3 DNA: TGCAGTGTAGATAACACTGAAGCTTTCTTT
D gene: NA; CDR3 length: 14; J gene: TRBJ1-3; clone size: NA; V gene: TRBV29-1; CDR3 protein: CSVEGSSSGNTIYF; CDR3 DNA: TGCAGCGTTGAAGGCTCCAGCTCTGGAAACACCATATATTTT
D gene: NA; CDR3 length: 14; J gene: TRBJ2-2; clone size: NA; V gene: TRBV27; CDR3 protein: CASTLVGAAGELFF; CDR3 DNA: TGTGCCAGCACTCTGGTGGGGGCTGCCGGGGAGCTGTTTTTT
D gene: TRBD1; CDR3 length: 13; J gene: TRBJ2-1; clone size: many; V gene: TRBV5-1; CDR3 protein: CASSATGGHEQFF; CDR3 DNA: TGCGCCAGCAGCGCAACAGGGGGCCATGAGCAGTTCTTC
D gene: NA; CDR3 length: 14; J gene: TRBJ1-2; clone size: few; V gene: TRBV19; CDR3 protein: CASSPGSVPYGYTF; CDR3 DNA: TGTGCCAGTAGTCCCGGGTCGGTCCCCTATGGCTACACCTTC
D gene: NA; CDR3 length: 13; J gene: TRBJ1-1; clone size: few; V gene: TRBV6-2/TRBV6-3; CDR3 protein: CASSYHRVAEAFF; CDR3 DNA: TGTGCCAGCAGTTACCACAGGGTCGCTGAAGCTTTCTTT
D gene: NA; CDR3 length: 13; J gene: TRBJ1-4; clone size: many; V gene: TRBV3-1; CDR3 protein: CASSPRGGEKLFF; CDR3 DNA: TGTGCCAGCAGCCCGAGGGGAGGTGAAAAACTGTTTTTT
D gene: NA; CDR3 length: 14; J gene: TRBJ2-7; clone size: many; V gene: TRBV5-1; CDR3 protein: CASSLNTGPYEQYF; CDR3 DNA: TGCGCCAGCAGCTTGAATACGGGGCCCTACGAGCAGTACTTC
D gene: TRBD1; CDR3 length: 18; J gene: TRBJ1-6; clone size: many; V gene: TRBV7-2; CDR3 protein: CASSSMTGLFPNNSPLHF; CDR3 DNA: TGTGCCAGCAGCTCCATGACAGGGTTGTTCCCGAATAATTCACCCCTCCACTTT
D gene: NA; CDR3 length: 11; J gene: TRBJ1-1; clone size: NA; V gene: TRBV29-1; CDR3 protein: CSVHKNTEAFF; CDR3 DNA: TGCAGCGTTCACAAGAACACTGAAGCTTTCTTT
D gene: NA; CDR3 length: 15; J gene: TRBJ2-1; clone size: many; V gene: TRBV29-1; CDR3 protein: CSVEETAGSYNEQFF; CDR3 DNA: TGCAGCGTTGAAGAGACAGCTGGCTCCTACAATGAGCAGTTCTTC
D gene: NA; CDR3 length: 18; J gene: TRBJ2-1; clone size: NA; V gene: TRBV19; CDR3 protein: CASSLRLPSGSSYNEQFF; CDR3 DNA: TGTGCCAGTAGTCTCCGACTCCCCAGCGGAAGCTCCTACAATGAGCAGTTCTTC
D gene: NA; CDR3 length: 14; J gene: TRBJ1-1; clone size: NA; V gene: TRBV12-3/TRBV12-4; CDR3 protein: CASSRAQGNTEAFF; CDR3 DNA: TGTGCCAGCAGCCGGGCACAGGGGAACACTGAAGCTTTCTTT
D gene: TRBD2; CDR3 length: 14; J gene: TRBJ2-5; clone size: many; V gene: TRBV29-1; CDR3 protein: CSVDASGPPETQYF; CDR3 DNA: TGCAGCGTTGACGCTAGCGGCCCCCCAGAGACCCAGTACTTC
D gene: NA; CDR3 length: 14; J gene: TRBJ2-7; clone size: many; V gene: TRBV28; CDR3 protein: CASSSGQSDYEQYF; CDR3 DNA: TGTGCCAGCAGTTCCGGACAGAGCGATTACGAGCAGTACTTC
D gene: NA; CDR3 length: 14; J gene: TRBJ1-5; clone size: few; V gene: TRBV12-3/TRBV12-4; CDR3 protein: CASSFSWGDQPQHF; CDR3 DNA: TGTGCCAGCAGTTTTTCCTGGGGGGATCAGCCCCAGCATTTT
D gene: NA; CDR3 length: 14; J gene: TRBJ2-7; clone size: many; V gene: TRBV2; CDR3 protein: CASSVMVRSYEQYF; CDR3 DNA: TGTGCCAGCAGTGTAATGGTTCGGTCCTACGAGCAGTACTTC
D gene: NA; CDR3 length: 15; J gene: TRBJ1-1; clone size: NA; V gene: TRBV10-3; CDR3 protein: CAISAVTGLNTEAFF; CDR3 DNA: TGTGCCATCAGTGCGGTTACAGGGCTGAACACTGAAGCTTTCTTT
D gene: NA; CDR3 length: 12; J gene: TRBJ2-1; clone size: many; V gene: TRBV30; CDR3 protein: CAWSVDGNEQFF; CDR3 DNA: TGTGCCTGGAGTGTAGACGGGAATGAGCAGTTCTTC
D gene: NA; CDR3 length: 15; J gene: TRBJ2-1; clone size: many; V gene: TRBV11-3; CDR3 protein: CASSLDGTLYNEQFF; CDR3 DNA: TGTGCCAGCAGCTTAGATGGGACACTGTACAATGAGCAGTTCTTC